The 18 T cell receptor beta chains below were found in one sample sequenced in a study of CXCR3-negative and CXCR3-positive naive CD8 T cells. TRB cDNA libraries were made by UMI-labeled 5' RACE. TCRdb reanalyzed the 5' RACE reads and collapses them to one entry per CDR3 protein, without DNA. This repertoire includes 50,000 to 65,000 distinct CDR3 sequences. The sample was naive CXCR3- CD8+ T cells from blood. Specified subset: CD45RO-CCR7+CD27+CD95- naive CD8+ T cells lacking CXCR3 (TNR3-). The receptor set was obtained from a human donor in good health. Some clones in this sample may be carry-over from other donors' samples.

The chain uses TRBV7-9 and TRBJ1-1; the TCRdb call, TRBD1, lacks DNA for checking. Germline assignment: CDR1 SEHNR and CDR2 FQNEAQ (reference sequence). This CDR3 has 13 residues. CDR3: CASSPQGPREAFF.

The rearrangement joins TRBV28 to TRBJ2-1; TCRdb picks TRBD2, but there is no DNA to check that call. The length of the CDR3 is 13 residues. CDR1 and CDR2 from the germline V gene are MDHEN and SYDVKM. The CDR3 region is CASRGTSVYEQFF.

This rearrangement joins TRBV7-7 to TRBJ1-1; TCRdb picks TRBD1, but there is no DNA to check that call. The CDR3 has 15 amino acids. Looked up from germline, CDR1 is SSHAT and CDR2 is FNYEAQ (reference sequence). The CDR3 sequence: CASSPINGGDTEAFF.

This chain connects TRBV6-5 to TRBJ1-1. Germline lookup yields CDR1 MNHEY and CDR2 SVGAGI. This CDR3 is 13 amino acids long. CDR3 in amino acids: CASSLMGNTEAFF.

The gene calls are TRBV7-9 and TRBJ2-7; there is no DNA to check the TCRdb D call of TRBD1. CDR3 length: 15 residues. The germline gives CDR1 SEHNR, CDR2 FQNEAQ (reference sequence). The chain's CDR3 is CASSFVGQGMGEQYF.

The chain employs TRBV7-2 and TRBJ2-1; the TRBD1 assignment by TCRdb is unverifiable without DNA. Germline V lookup: CDR1 SGHTA, CDR2 FQGNSA. The CDR3 has 17 amino acids. The CDR3 region is CASSLVAGGVSYNEQFF.

The genes are TRBV29-1 and TRBJ1-1. The CDR3 is 14 amino acids. Germline V lookup: CDR1 SQVTM, CDR2 ANQGSEA. CDR3 loop: CSVTRMNMNTEAFF. The whole variable domain, remainder taken from reference TRBV29-1 and TRBJ1-1, is SAVISQKPSRDICQRGTSLTIQCQVDSQVTMMFWYRQQPGQSLTLIATANQGSEATYESGFVIDKFPISRPNLTFSTLTVSNMSPEDSSIYLCSVTRMNMNTEAFFGQGTRLTVV.

This chain uses TRBV11-2 with TRBJ2-1. The CDR3 extends over 15 amino acids. Germline V gives CDR1 SGHAT, CDR2 FQNNGV. CDR3 region: CASSLGLTSYNEQFF. The complete variable domain, with remaining parts taken from reference TRBV11-2 and TRBJ2-1, reads EAGVAQSPRYKIIEKRQSVAFWCNPISGHATLYWYQQILGQGPKLLIQFQNNGVVDDSQLPKDRFSAERLKGVDSTLKIQPAKLEDSAVYLCASSLGLTSYNEQFFGPGTRLTVL.

This chain links TRBV6-2 or TRBV6-3 with TRBJ2-1. The CDR3 has 14 amino acids. Germline-derived CDR1 and CDR2 are MNHEY and SVGEGT. This CDR3 reads CATLLDFVSNEQFF.

The J gene is TRBJ2-7, the V gene TRBV7-8. Germline CDR1 is SGHVS and CDR2 is FQNEAQ. CDR3 length equals 13 residues. CDR3: CASSHTRPYEQYF. Variable domain in full (rest from reference TRBV7-8 and TRBJ2-7): GAGVSQSPRYKVAKRGQDVALRCDPISGHVSLFWYQQALGQGPEFLTYFQNEAQLDKSGLPSDRFFAERPEGSVSTLKIQRTQQEDSAVYLCASSHTRPYEQYFGPGTRLTVT.

The V call is TRBV14, the J call TRBJ2-7; TCRdb calls TRBD2, which cannot be checked without DNA. Germline CDR1 reads SGHDN; CDR2 reads FVKESK. The CDR3 extends over 14 amino acids. The CDR3 region is CASSVGTLPYEQYF.

This chain's CDR3 is CASSLTGVREKLFF. This chain links TRBV5-1 with TRBJ1-4; absent DNA, TCRdb's TRBD1 call cannot be checked. The CDR3 is 14 residues long. Germline CDR1 is SGHRS and CDR2 is YFSETQ.

This chain connects TRBV3-1 to TRBJ1-5; TCRdb's assignment of TRBD1 cannot be checked, as there is no DNA. The germline CDR1 and CDR2 sequences are LGHDT and YNNKEL (reference sequence). The CDR3 is 19 amino acids. CDR3 sequence: CASSQDLDPGGAFRQPQHF.

V usage is TRBV28 and J usage is TRBJ2-2; the TRBD1 assignment by TCRdb is unverifiable without DNA. From germline, CDR1 is MDHEN and CDR2 SYDVKM. The CDR3 runs to 15 residues. The CDR3 here is CASSSYRVGSGELFF. The whole variable domain, filled in from reference TRBV28 and TRBJ2-2, reads DVKVTQSSRYLVKRTGEKVFLECVQDMDHENMFWYRQDPGLGLRLIYFSYDVKMKEKGDIPEGYSVSREKKERFSLILESASTNQTSMYLCASSSYRVGSGELFFGEGSRLTVL.

The V gene is TRBV25-1, the J gene TRBJ2-2; the TRBD1 assignment by TCRdb is unverifiable without DNA. Germline V gene lookup returns CDR1 MGHDK and CDR2 SYGVNS. The CDR3 has 16 amino acids. The CDR3 is CASSALRTENTGELFF.

The V gene is TRBV7-3, the J gene TRBJ1-1; TCRdb reports TRBD1, a call that lacks DNA to check it against. This CDR3 region has 15 residues. CDR1 and CDR2 from the germline V gene are SGHTA and FQGTGA. CDR3 in amino acids: CASSLEPGARTEAFF.

The rearrangement joins TRBV2 to TRBJ2-3; TCRdb reports TRBD1, a call that lacks DNA to check it against. Germline V gene lookup returns CDR1 SNHLY and CDR2 FYNNEI. This CDR3 is 14 amino acids long. CDR3 amino acids: CASCQGNPTDTQYF. The full variable domain, completed using reference TRBV2 and TRBJ2-3, is EPEVTQTPSHQVTQMGQEVILRCVPISNHLYFYWYRQILGQKVEFLVSFYNNEISEKSEIFDDQFSVERPDGSNFTLKIRSTKLEDSAMYFCASCQGNPTDTQYFGPGTRLTVL.

The rearrangement uses TRBV9 and TRBJ1-1; TCRdb calls TRBD1, which cannot be checked without DNA. The CDR3 is 17 residues long. In germline, CDR1 is SGDLS, CDR2 YYNGEE. CDR3 loop: CASSVAAATRAITEAFF.